These 23 T cell receptor beta chains originate from one sample sequenced in a study of OX40 agonist ivuxolimab in advanced cancers. This table comes from immunoSEQ multiplex PCR, and its TCRdb copy is limited to in-frame clones, with some not included. The top ten hold about 2.3% of the sample, which has approximately 82,000 clones, around 83% seen once. This material consisted of CD4+ or CD8+ T cells sorted from blood, taken in a trial of the OX40 agonist ivuxolimab. The receptors stem from an adult with an advanced solid tumor such as melanoma, head and neck, liver or kidney cancer.

The CDR3 region is CASSRQGNTEAFF. The CDR3 nucleotides are TGTGCCAGCAGCCGTCAGGGGAACACTGAAGCTTTCTTT. The V call is TRBV7-2, the J call TRBJ1-1, with D possibly TRBD1 on 5 matching bases. Germline loops: CDR1 SGHTA, CDR2 FQGNSA. The CDR3 is made up of 13 amino acids. V gave up 5 bases and J gave up 1 base, with 8 bases separating them.

This chain links TRBV15 with TRBJ2-1; no definite D call. The CDR3 has 14 amino acids. The germline V gene has CDR1 LNHNV and CDR2 YYDKDF (reference sequence). Trimming pared 0 bases from V and 9 bases from J, leaving 12 bases between. The CDR3 reads CATSRDPFFSEQFF. The CDR3 DNA reads TGTGCCACCAGCAGAGACCCCTTCTTCAGTGAGCAGTTCTTC.

This chain joins TRBV5-1 and TRBJ2-3; D is ambiguous. CDR1 SGHRS and CDR2 YFSETQ come from the germline V gene. Trimming stripped 1 base from V and 0 bases from J, with 9 bases between. The CDR3 consists of 15 residues. CDR3 DNA: TGCGCCAGCAGCTTGTTACGCACTAGCACAGATACGCAGTATTTT. Protein product: CASSLLRTSTDTQYF. Full variable domain (outside the CDR3, taken from reference TRBV5-1 and TRBJ2-3): KAGVTQTPRYLIKTRGQQVTLSCSPISGHRSVSWYQQTPGQGLQFLFEYFSETQRNKGNFPGRFSGRQFSNSRSEMNVSTLELGDSALYLCASSLLRTSTDTQYFGPGTRLTVL.

V gene TRBV4-2 combines with J gene TRBJ2-5, with TRBD2 as a possible D gene (5 bases). The CDR3 extends over 14 amino acids. Per germline, CDR1 LGHNA and CDR2 YNFKEQ. Trimming removed 3 bases from V and 3 bases from J, with 11 bases in between. The CDR3 nucleotides read TGTGCCAGCAGCCATGAGGGCCAGAAAGAGACCCAGTACTTC. Protein product: CASSHEGQKETQYF.

J is TRBJ1-5 and V is TRBV5-1; 8 positions agree with TRBD1. Germline V gene lookup returns CDR1 SGHRS and CDR2 YFSETQ. Germline trimming cut 0 bases from V and 1 base from J; bases unmatched to any gene: 0. The length of the CDR3 is 15 residues. This chain's CDR3 is CASSLGQGSNQPQHF. The CDR3 DNA is TGCGCCAGCAGCTTGGGACAGGGGAGCAATCAGCCCCAGCATTTT.

This clone was seen only a few times. The CDR3 DNA reads TGTGCCAGCAGTCCCGGGACAGGGAAAAAAAGCTCCTACAATGAGCAGTTCTTC. Translating it yields CASSPGTGKKSSYNEQFF. The chain carries TRBV28 and TRBJ2-1, with 9 bases lining up with TRBD1. Germline V gene lookup returns CDR1 MDHEN and CDR2 SYDVKM. The trim removed 5 bases at V and 0 bases at J, leaving 11 bases unmatched. The CDR3 loop spans 18 amino acids.

V is TRBV30 and J is TRBJ2-1; tentatively, D is TRBD1 (5 bases). This CDR3 has 16 amino acids. V was clipped by 0 bases and J by 1 base, with 13 bases between them. Looked up from germline, CDR1 is GTSNPN and CDR2 is SVGIG (reference sequence). Written as DNA, the CDR3 is TGTGCCTGGAGTGTACCACAGGTTAGTTCCTACAATGAGCAGTTCTTC. Its protein is CAWSVPQVSSYNEQFF.

This chain joins TRBV7-2 and TRBJ2-3; weak D call: TRBD2 (5 bases). Trimming left V 2 bases short and J 4 bases short, with 10 bases between. The germline V gene has CDR1 SGHTA and CDR2 FQGNSA. The CDR3 covers 14 residues. In nucleotides, the CDR3 is TGTGCCAGCAGCTTAAGACTAAATTCAGATACGCAGTATTTT. Protein product: CASSLRLNSDTQYF.

The chain combines TRBV5-1 with TRBJ2-7; TRBD1 aligns across 9 bases. Germline CDR1 reads SGHRS; CDR2 reads YFSETQ. The CDR3 has 16 residues. Unmatched junction bases numbered 10, after V lost 4 bases and J lost 2 bases. This CDR3 reads CASSPRDRVAAYEQYF. The CDR3 nucleotides are TGCGCCAGCAGCCCCCGGGACAGGGTGGCGGCCTACGAGCAGTACTTC.

V and J are TRBV18 and TRBJ1-3; TRBD1 is a possible D gene (5 bases). The germline CDR1 and CDR2 sequences are KGHSH and LQKENI. V dropped 2 bases and J dropped 4 bases, with 21 bases sitting between them. CDR3 size: 18 residues. In DNA, the CDR3 is TGTGCCAGCTCACCATGGGGACCGGGCCCTGTCCAGGGAAACACCATATATTTT. It specifies CASSPWGPGPVQGNTIYF. The whole variable domain, remainder taken from reference TRBV18 and TRBJ1-3, is NAGVMQNPRHLVRRRGQEARLRCSPMKGHSHVYWYRQLPEEGLKFMVYLQKENIIDESGMPKERFSAEFPKEGPSILRIQQVVRGDSAAYFCASSPWGPGPVQGNTIYFGEGSWLTVV.

The rearrangement links TRBV28 to TRBJ1-1; D perhaps matches TRBD1 (5 bases). The CDR3 has 15 residues. Germline V gives CDR1 MDHEN, CDR2 SYDVKM. Trimming took 5 bases from V and 0 from J, leaving 13 bases between them. The CDR3 loop is CASSRPGGMNTEAFF. CDR3 nucleotides: TGTGCCAGCAGTCGACCGGGGGGGATGAACACTGAAGCTTTCTTT.

The chain uses TRBV6-6 and TRBJ2-7, with 7 bases identical to TRBD1. The CDR3 covers 13 residues. Germline V CDR1 and CDR2: MNHNY, SVGAGI (reference sequence). Losses at the gene ends were 6 bases for V and 6 bases for J; bases not matched to a gene: 8. CDR3 in amino acids: CASSQQGTGEQYF. As DNA, the CDR3 is TGTGCCAGCAGCCAACAGGGGACGGGCGAGCAGTACTTC.

The chain combines TRBV5-1 with TRBJ1-1; D might be TRBD1 (6 bases). Trimming removed 0 bases from V and 11 bases from J, with 20 bases in between. The germline gives CDR1 SGHRS, CDR2 YFSETQ. The CDR3 contains 15 residues. The CDR3: CASSLDGGADEAAFF. The CDR3 DNA reads as TGCGCCAGCAGCTTGGATGGGGGCGCGGATGAAGCGGCTTTCTTT.

The chain employs TRBV11-2 and TRBJ2-1, with TRBD2 identical over 8 bases. The trim removed 5 bases at V and 9 bases at J, leaving 12 bases unmatched. Germline V gene lookup returns CDR1 SGHAT and CDR2 FQNNGV. The CDR3 is made up of 15 amino acids. The CDR3 sequence is CASSPAAGGVGEQFF. The CDR3 DNA sequence: TGTGCCAGCAGCCCAGCGGCGGGGGGAGTTGGTGAGCAGTTCTTC. Full variable domain (outside the CDR3, taken from reference TRBV11-2 and TRBJ2-1): EAGVAQSPRYKIIEKRQSVAFWCNPISGHATLYWYQQILGQGPKLLIQFQNNGVVDDSQLPKDRFSAERLKGVDSTLKIQPAKLEDSAVYLCASSPAAGGVGEQFFGPGTRLTVL.

V and J are TRBV7-3 and TRBJ2-4; a weak D match, TRBD1 (5 bases). The CDR3 is made up of 16 amino acids. CDR1 and CDR2 (germline): SGHTA, FQGTGA. V was trimmed by 5 bases and J by 5 bases, leaving 19 bases between them. CDR3 sequence: CASSPQPRQTQNIQYF. In DNA form, the CDR3 reads TGTGCCAGCAGCCCCCAACCTCGACAGACTCAAAACATTCAGTACTTC.

This chain connects TRBV29-1 to TRBJ2-5; 7 nucleotides match TRBD1. CDR1 is SQVTM and CDR2 is ANQGSEA in the germline V gene. Losses at the gene ends were 3 bases for V and 5 bases for J; bases not matched to a gene: 21. The length of the CDR3 is 18 residues. CDR3 coding DNA: TGCAGCGTTGATGGGGCGGCGAGACAGGGTTGGGTAGGGGAGACCCAGTACTTC. This sequence encodes CSVDGAARQGWVGETQYF.

The V gene is TRBV5-1, the J gene TRBJ2-3; possibly TRBD1 for D (5 bases). Germline V gives CDR1 SGHRS, CDR2 YFSETQ. The CDR3 consists of 13 residues. The V end lost 5 bases, the J end lost 4 bases, and 11 bases lay between the germline ends. The CDR3 nucleotides are TGCGCCAGCAGGCCGCAGGGTCCAGATACGCAGTATTTT. It codes for CASRPQGPDTQYF.

V and J are TRBV2 and TRBJ1-5; 7 bases are a match to TRBD1. The CDR3 is 14 residues long. The V gene's germline CDR1 is SNHLY and CDR2 FYNNEI. After removal of 6 bases from V and 7 bases from J, the junction contained 9 bases not matched to a gene. In DNA, the CDR3 is TGTGCCAGCAGCCTACAGGGGTTAAGGCAGCCCCAGCATTTT. Amino acids: CASSLQGLRQPQHF.

This chain joins TRBV5-1 and TRBJ1-3; possible D gene TRBD1, 6 bases. Germline V gene data show CDR1 as SGHRS and CDR2 as YFSETQ. CDR3 length equals 16 residues. With 1 base removed from V and 0 bases from J, the gap between germline ends came to 11 bases. The CDR3 loop is CASSLTGLSSGNTIYF. The CDR3 DNA is TGCGCCAGCAGCTTGACAGGGCTTTCCTCTGGAAACACCATATATTTT. Based on the CDR3 plus reference TRBV5-1 and TRBJ1-3, the full variable domain is KAGVTQTPRYLIKTRGQQVTLSCSPISGHRSVSWYQQTPGQGLQFLFEYFSETQRNKGNFPGRFSGRQFSNSRSEMNVSTLELGDSALYLCASSLTGLSSGNTIYFGEGSWLTVV.

The rearrangement joins TRBV9 to TRBJ2-3; TRBD1 matches at 8 bases. CDR3 length: 16 residues. V gave up 7 bases and J gave up 2 bases; unmatched junction bases: 12. Germline V CDR1 and CDR2: SGDLS, YYNGEE. The CDR3 DNA follows: TGTGCCAGCTCATTAGTAGGGGGACAGGCCACAGATACGCAGTATTTT. This codes for CASSLVGGQATDTQYF.

This rearrangement joins TRBV6-1 to TRBJ1-2; D perhaps matches TRBD1 (5 bases). The germline CDR1 and CDR2 sequences are MNHNS and SASEGT. Trimming left V 8 bases short and J 2 bases short, with 18 bases between. The CDR3 extends over 15 amino acids. As DNA, the CDR3 is TGTGCCAGCCGCTTTCCAGGGATCACCAACTATGGCTACACCTTC. Its protein is CASRFPGITNYGYTF.

The chain carries TRBV5-4 and TRBJ1-3, with unresolved D. V lost 0 bases and J 3 bases, leaving 7 bases between the germline ends. This CDR3 region has 14 residues. Per the germline V gene, CDR1 is SGHNT and CDR2 is YYREEE (reference sequence). In DNA form, the CDR3 reads TGTGCCAGCAGCTTGGACCGGGGTGGAAACACCATATATTTT. Protein product: CASSLDRGGNTIYF.

The chain combines TRBV2 with TRBJ2-5, with TRBD1 as a possible D gene (6 bases). This CDR3 region has 15 residues. Between the trimmed V and J ends, which lost 5 bases and 3 bases, there was a span of 16 bases. Germline assignment: CDR1 SNHLY and CDR2 FYNNEI. The CDR3 nucleotides are TGTGCCAGCAGTACGACAGGTACCTCTGAAGAGACCCAGTACTTC. Translated, it gives CASSTTGTSEETQYF.